These 23 T cell receptor beta chains share one sample of origin, sequenced in a study of T cell clonotyping in hematopoietic cell transplantation. Assay used: immunoSEQ multiplex PCR; TCRdb lists only in-frame clones, some missing. The sample yields about 41,000 clones, approximately 95% seen once. The sequencing input was peripheral blood mononuclear cells. Source of these receptors: a young man in good health. Some clones in this sample may be carry-over from other donors' samples.

The chain carries TRBV4-1 and TRBJ2-1; 7 nucleotides match TRBD1. V shed 0 bases and J 5 bases; nucleotides not matched to a gene: 10. This CDR3 has 17 residues. The germline CDR1 and CDR2 sequences are MGHRA and YSYEKL. CDR3 in DNA: TGCGCCAGCAGCCAAGATTTGGTGACAGGGATCAACAATGAGCAGTTCTTC. This gives the protein CASSQDLVTGINNEQFF.

The sample holds one count of this clone. This chain uses TRBV9 with TRBJ2-2, with D perhaps TRBD1 or TRBD2 (5 bases each). Trimming took off 2 bases at V and 6 bases at J, with 8 bases between the two ends. CDR1 SGDLS and CDR2 YYNGEE come from the germline V gene. The CDR3 runs to 13 residues. Here the CDR3 DNA reads TGTGCCAGCAGCGTGGGGGACGCCGGGGAGCTGTTTTTT. Encoded protein: CASSVGDAGELFF.

As concerns this clone: Within the sample, other DNA sequences also encode this same CDR3. The chain carries TRBV6-5 and TRBJ1-2, with 11 bases fitting TRBD1. CDR1 MNHEY and CDR2 SVGAGI come from the germline V gene. The CDR3 spans 16 residues. The ends lost 0 bases at V and 4 bases at J; junction bases unmatched: 4. The CDR3 spells CASSYSRTGGGYGYTF. CDR3 nucleotide sequence: TGTGCCAGCAGTTACTCACGGACAGGGGGCGGCTATGGCTACACCTTC.

The rearrangement links TRBV5-4 to TRBJ2-7, with D unresolved. The CDR3 is made up of 12 amino acids. With 4 bases removed from V and 2 bases from J, the gap between germline ends came to 7 bases. Per germline, CDR1 SGHNT and CDR2 YYREEE (reference sequence). The CDR3 DNA sequence: TGTGCCAGCAGCAAAGGGACCTACGAGCAGTACTTC. It yields the protein CASSKGTYEQYF. Together with reference TRBV5-4 and TRBJ2-7, the CDR3 gives the full variable domain: ETGVTQSPTHLIKTRGQQVTLRCSSQSGHNTVSWYQQALGQGPQFIFQYYREEENGRGNFPPRFSGLQFPNYSSELNVNALELDDSALYLCASSKGTYEQYFGPGTRLTVT.

The chain joins TRBV30 to TRBJ2-7, with 8 bases fitting TRBD2. Trimming removed 1 base from V and 6 bases from J; junction bases left unmatched: 5. The CDR3 has 13 amino acids. Germline lookup yields CDR1 GTSNPN and CDR2 SVGIG (reference sequence). CDR3 sequence: CAWSELTSAEQYF. In DNA, the CDR3 is TGTGCCTGGAGTGAATTGACTAGCGCCGAGCAGTACTTC.

This rearrangement joins TRBV18 to TRBJ2-7; the match to TRBD1 covers 8 bases. Germline-derived CDR1 and CDR2 are KGHSH and LQKENI. This CDR3 has 16 residues. V lost 1 base to trimming and J lost 0 bases; unmatched junction nucleotides: 5. The CDR3 DNA follows: TGTGCCAGCTCACCACGAGGACAGGGAGCCTCCTACGAGCAGTACTTC. It is translated as CASSPRGQGASYEQYF.

This chain joins TRBV5-1 and TRBJ2-2; D is unclear. CDR1 and CDR2 (germline): SGHRS, YFSETQ. The CDR3 is 12 residues long. The V and J ends lost 0 bases and 5 bases respectively, with 2 bases between them. The DNA for the CDR3 is TGCGCCAGCAGCTTGGCGACCGGGGAGCTGTTTTTT. This codes for CASSLATGELFF.

This chain uses TRBV6-5 with TRBJ1-2, with TRBD1 as a possible D gene (6 bases). Germline V CDR1 and CDR2: MNHEY, SVGAGI. This CDR3 comprises 14 residues. Trimming took off 6 bases at V and 5 bases at J, with 16 bases between the two ends. In nucleotides, the CDR3 is TGTGCCAGCAGCTCCGCCAGGGGAGGGTATGGCTACACCTTC. It codes for CASSSARGGYGYTF.

This clone has only one observation. The chain carries TRBV12-5 and TRBJ2-7; 11 bases align to TRBD1. V lost 5 bases to trimming and J lost 4 bases; unmatched junction nucleotides: 7. The CDR3 is 15 amino acids. The V gene's germline CDR1 is LGHNT and CDR2 FRNRAP. CDR3 residues: CASGPGQGAWYEQYF. The CDR3 bases are TGTGCTAGTGGTCCCGGACAGGGGGCTTGGTACGAGCAGTACTTC.

The V call is TRBV5-1, the J call TRBJ2-5, with TRBD1 matching over 7 bases. V trimming: 3 bases; J trimming: 4 bases; junction bases outside the gene matches: 9. CDR1 is SGHRS and CDR2 is YFSETQ in the germline V gene. The CDR3 extends over 15 amino acids. CDR3 protein: CASSSTGMVGETQYF. The CDR3 DNA reads as TGCGCCAGCAGCTCGACAGGGATGGTAGGAGAGACCCAGTACTTC.

The chain recombines TRBV5-1 with TRBJ1-1; 7 nucleotides match TRBD1. Germline-derived CDR1 and CDR2 are SGHRS and YFSETQ. Losses at the gene ends were 3 bases for V and 1 base for J; bases not matched to a gene: 3. The length of the CDR3 is 14 residues. CDR3 DNA sequence: TGCGCCAGCAGCTGGACAGGCTCGAACACTGAAGCTTTCTTT. It encodes CASSWTGSNTEAFF.

The genes are TRBV27 and TRBJ2-3; D is ambiguous. V was trimmed by 3 bases and J by 6 bases, leaving 10 bases between them. The CDR3 is 13 amino acids. Germline CDR1 and CDR2: MNHEY and SMNVEV (reference sequence). The CDR3 loop reads CASSFRSEDTQYF. CDR3 coding DNA: TGTGCCAGCAGTTTCAGATCGGAGGATACGCAGTATTTT.

The chain is built from TRBV5-1 and TRBJ1-2; the match to TRBD1 covers 7 bases. After removal of 4 bases from V and 0 bases from J, the junction contained 3 bases not matched to a gene. The CDR3 is 14 residues long. The germline V gene encodes CDR1 SGHRS and CDR2 YFSETQ. DNA for the CDR3: TGCGCCAGCAGCGACGACAGGGCTAACTATGGCTACACCTTC. Translation: CASSDDRANYGYTF.

This chain uses TRBV25-1 with TRBJ1-2, with D tentatively TRBD1 (6 bases). CDR3 size: 12 residues. Trimming removed 6 bases at V and 6 bases at J, with 11 bases between. Germline V CDR1 and CDR2: MGHDK, SYGVNS. This CDR3 reads CASSPTGNGYTF. The CDR3 coding sequence is TGTGCCAGCAGCCCAACAGGGAATGGCTACACCTTC.

The genes are TRBV5-1 and TRBJ1-1; 8 positions match TRBD1. The CDR3 runs to 14 residues. Trimming cost V 0 bases and J 4 bases; bases outside gene matches: 2. Germline CDR1 reads SGHRS; CDR2 reads YFSETQ. The CDR3 loop reads CASSLGGQGTEAFF. In DNA, the CDR3 is TGCGCCAGCAGCTTGGGCGGACAGGGCACTGAAGCTTTCTTT.

This chain uses TRBV11-2 with TRBJ2-7; the D gene is possibly TRBD1 (6 bases). The CDR3 sequence is 16 residues long. Germline V CDR1 and CDR2: SGHAT, FQNNGV. Trimming took 3 bases from V and 1 from J, leaving 16 bases between them. CDR3 in DNA: TGTGCCAGCAGCTTGCCCGCCTCAGGGGCGTCCTACGAGCAGTACTTC. Its translation is CASSLPASGASYEQYF.

This chain connects TRBV9 to TRBJ2-6; unclear D gene. The CDR3 is 15 amino acids. Germline values: CDR1 SGDLS, CDR2 YYNGEE. Trimming removed 4 bases at V and 0 bases at J, with 8 bases between. Here the CDR3 reads CASSPRRSGANVLTF. The CDR3 region has the DNA TGTGCCAGCAGCCCTCGACGCTCTGGGGCCAACGTCCTGACTTTC.

This sequence joins TRBV10-3 and TRBJ2-7; D is undetermined. V gave up 4 bases and J gave up 7 bases, with 11 bases separating them. The CDR3 extends over 12 amino acids. Germline-derived CDR1 and CDR2 are ENHRY and SYGVKD. The CDR3: CAISGFLGEQYF. CDR3 bases: TGTGCCATCAGTGGGTTCTTAGGGGAGCAGTACTTC.

The rearrangement joins TRBV10-3 to TRBJ2-5, with 9 bases that match TRBD1. The J segment lost 3 bases and the V segment lost 0 bases, leaving 5 bases of the junction unmatched. The CDR3 runs to 16 residues. Germline-derived CDR1 and CDR2 are ENHRY and SYGVKD. The CDR3 DNA reads as TGTGCCATCAGTGAGTCGGGACAGGGTGGGGAAGAGACCCAGTACTTC. Translation: CAISESGQGGEETQYF.

The V call is TRBV9, the J call TRBJ1-2; D gene ambiguous. This CDR3 region has 15 residues. V lost 4 bases, J lost 8 bases, and 21 bases lay in between. Germline V gene data show CDR1 as SGDLS and CDR2 as YYNGEE. The CDR3 region is CASSPTSRTKEGYTF. Written as DNA, the CDR3 is TGTGCCAGCAGCCCCACCTCTCGCACAAAAGAGGGCTACACCTTC.

V and J are TRBV7-9 and TRBJ2-3; 7 bases map to TRBD1. The CDR3 loop spans 15 amino acids. With V trimmed by 7 bases and J by 4 bases, 11 bases remained unmatched. Germline CDR1 SEHNR, CDR2 FQNEAQ (reference sequence). The chain's CDR3 is CASTTDRAAPDTQYF. CDR3 nucleotide sequence: TGTGCCAGCACCACAGACAGGGCCGCCCCAGATACGCAGTATTTT.

The chain joins TRBV14 to TRBJ2-1; 11 bases align to TRBD2. From germline, CDR1 is SGHDN and CDR2 FVKESK. After removal of 4 bases from V and 8 bases from J, the junction contained 10 bases not matched to a gene. There are 16 residues in the CDR3. CDR3 coding DNA: TGTGCCAGCAGCCCACCATTAGCGGGGGGGCCCTATGAGCAGTTCTTC. Encoded protein: CASSPPLAGGPYEQFF.

The count of this clone is one. The junction differs from germline at one of its ends, possibly a read error. The chain couples TRBV27 to TRBJ1-2, with 8 nucleotides matching TRBD1. Germline V gene data show CDR1 as MNHEY and CDR2 as SMNVEV (reference sequence). This CDR3 comprises 13 residues. The CDR3 region has the DNA TGTGCCAGTAGCAGGGGGCCCAACTATGACTACACCTTC. This translates into CASSRGPNYDYTF.